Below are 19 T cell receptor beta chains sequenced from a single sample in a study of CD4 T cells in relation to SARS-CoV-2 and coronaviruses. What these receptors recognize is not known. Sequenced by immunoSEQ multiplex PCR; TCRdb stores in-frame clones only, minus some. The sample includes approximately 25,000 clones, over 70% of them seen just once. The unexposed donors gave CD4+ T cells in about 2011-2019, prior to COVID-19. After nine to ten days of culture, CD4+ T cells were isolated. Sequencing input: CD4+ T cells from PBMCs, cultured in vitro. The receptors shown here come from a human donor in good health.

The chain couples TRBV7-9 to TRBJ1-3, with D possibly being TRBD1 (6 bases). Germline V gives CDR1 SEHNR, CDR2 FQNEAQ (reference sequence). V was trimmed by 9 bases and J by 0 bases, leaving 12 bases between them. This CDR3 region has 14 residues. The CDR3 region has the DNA TGTGCCAGTTCTGGGACACGCTCTGGAAACACCATATATTTT. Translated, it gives CASSGTRSGNTIYF.

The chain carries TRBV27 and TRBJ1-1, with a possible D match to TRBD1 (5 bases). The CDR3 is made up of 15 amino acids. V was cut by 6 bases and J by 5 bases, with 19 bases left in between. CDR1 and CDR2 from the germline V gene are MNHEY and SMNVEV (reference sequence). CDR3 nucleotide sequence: TGTGCCAGCAGGAGAGTCCCGCAGGGTGGGACTGAAGCTTTCTTT. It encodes CASRRVPQGGTEAFF.

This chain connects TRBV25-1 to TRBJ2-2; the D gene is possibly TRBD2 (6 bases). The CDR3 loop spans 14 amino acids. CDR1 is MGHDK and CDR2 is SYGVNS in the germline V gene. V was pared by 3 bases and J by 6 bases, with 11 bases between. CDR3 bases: TGTGCCAGCAGTGAGGGGGGAGGACCCGGGGAGCTGTTTTTT. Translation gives CASSEGGGPGELFF.

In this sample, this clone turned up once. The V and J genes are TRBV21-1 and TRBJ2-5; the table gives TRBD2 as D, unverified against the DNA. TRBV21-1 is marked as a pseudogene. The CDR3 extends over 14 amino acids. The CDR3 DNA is TGTGCCAGCAGCACGACTAGTTGTTTAGAGACCCAGTACTTC. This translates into CASSTTSCLETQYF.

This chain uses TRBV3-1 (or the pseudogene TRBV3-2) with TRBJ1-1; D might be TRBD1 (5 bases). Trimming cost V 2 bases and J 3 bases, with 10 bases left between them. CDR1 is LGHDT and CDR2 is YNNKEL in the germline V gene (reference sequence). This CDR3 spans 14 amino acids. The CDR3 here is CASSQYGAYTEAFF. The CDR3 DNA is TGTGCCAGCAGCCAATACGGGGCGTACACTGAAGCTTTCTTT.

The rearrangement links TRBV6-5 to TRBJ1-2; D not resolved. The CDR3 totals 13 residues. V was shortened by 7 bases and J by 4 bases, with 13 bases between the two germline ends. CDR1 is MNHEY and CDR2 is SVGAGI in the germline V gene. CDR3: CASNPQIFYGYTF. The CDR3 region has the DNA TGTGCCAGCAATCCTCAGATTTTCTATGGCTACACCTTC.

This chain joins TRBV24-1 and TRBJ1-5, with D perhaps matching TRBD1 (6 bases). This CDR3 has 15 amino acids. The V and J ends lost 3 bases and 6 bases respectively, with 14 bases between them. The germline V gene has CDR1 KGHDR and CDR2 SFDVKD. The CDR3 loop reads CATSDPQGNGQPQHF. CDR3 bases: TGTGCCACCAGTGATCCGCAGGGGAACGGTCAGCCCCAGCATTTT.

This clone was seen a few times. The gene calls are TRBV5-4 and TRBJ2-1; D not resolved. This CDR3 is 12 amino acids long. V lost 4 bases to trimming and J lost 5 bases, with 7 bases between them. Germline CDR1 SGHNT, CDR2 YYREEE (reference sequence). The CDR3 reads CASSPEDNEQFF. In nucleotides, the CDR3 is TGTGCCAGCAGCCCTGAAGACAATGAGCAGTTCTTC.

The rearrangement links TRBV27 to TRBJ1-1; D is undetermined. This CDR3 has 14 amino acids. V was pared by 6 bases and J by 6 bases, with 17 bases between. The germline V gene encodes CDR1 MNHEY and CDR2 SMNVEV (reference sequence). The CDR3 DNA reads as TGTGCCAGCAGGTCCGTTGGGTTTTCGGCTGAAGCTTTCTTT. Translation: CASRSVGFSAEAFF.

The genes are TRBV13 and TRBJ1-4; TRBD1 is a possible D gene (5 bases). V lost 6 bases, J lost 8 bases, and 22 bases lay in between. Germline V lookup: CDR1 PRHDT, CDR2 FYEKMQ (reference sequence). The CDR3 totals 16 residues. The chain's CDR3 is CASRRREGYMGEKLFF. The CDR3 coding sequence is TGTGCCAGCAGGCGCAGGGAGGGGTACATGGGGGAAAAACTGTTTTTT.

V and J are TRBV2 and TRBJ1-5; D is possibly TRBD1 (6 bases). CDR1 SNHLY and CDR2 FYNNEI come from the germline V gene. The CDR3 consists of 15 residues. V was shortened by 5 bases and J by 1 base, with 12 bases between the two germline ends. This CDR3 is CASSPRGLSNQPQHF. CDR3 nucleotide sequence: TGTGCCAGCAGTCCCAGGGGACTCAGCAATCAGCCCCAGCATTTT.

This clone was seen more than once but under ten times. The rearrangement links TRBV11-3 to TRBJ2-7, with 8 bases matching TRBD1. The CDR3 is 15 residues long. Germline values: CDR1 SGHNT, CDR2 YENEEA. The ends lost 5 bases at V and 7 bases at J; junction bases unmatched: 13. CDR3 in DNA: TGTGCCAGCAGCCACGGCCGGACAGGGAAGAGGGAGCAGTACTTC. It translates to CASSHGRTGKREQYF.

The CDR3 region is CASSFGRGWGQPQHF. The CDR3 DNA is TGTGCCAGCAGTTTCGGTAGGGGCTGGGGTCAGCCCCAGCATTTT. The V gene is TRBV28, the J gene TRBJ1-5; possibly TRBD1 for D (5 bases). Looked up from germline, CDR1 is MDHEN and CDR2 is SYDVKM. Trimming took off 3 bases at V and 6 bases at J, with 15 bases between the two ends. The length of the CDR3 is 15 residues. The full variable domain, with the rest looked up from reference TRBV28 and TRBJ1-5, is DVKVTQSSRYLVKRTGEKVFLECVQDMDHENMFWYRQDPGLGLRLIYFSYDVKMKEKGDIPEGYSVSREKKERFSLILESASTNQTSMYLCASSFGRGWGQPQHFGDGTRLSIL.

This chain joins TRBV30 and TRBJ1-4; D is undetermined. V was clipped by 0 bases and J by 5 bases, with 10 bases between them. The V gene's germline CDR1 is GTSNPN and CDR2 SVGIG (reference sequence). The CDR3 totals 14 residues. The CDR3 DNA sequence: TGTGCCTGGAGTGTTGGGATCCCCAATGAAAAACTGTTTTTT. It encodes CAWSVGIPNEKLFF.

The CDR3 sequence: CASSFAPGRGPDTIYF. In DNA, the CDR3 is TGTGCCAGCAGCTTCGCTCCGGGACGCGGTCCGGACACCATATATTTT. The chain has TRBV9 and TRBJ1-3; weak D call: TRBD1 (5 bases). The germline V and J ends were trimmed by 4 bases and 8 bases, with 22 bases remaining between them. Germline CDR1 is SGDLS and CDR2 is YYNGEE. CDR3 length: 16 residues.

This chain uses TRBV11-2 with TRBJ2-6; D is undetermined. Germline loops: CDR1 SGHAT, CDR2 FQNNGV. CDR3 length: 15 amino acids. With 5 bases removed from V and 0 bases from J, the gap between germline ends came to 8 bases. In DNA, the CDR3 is TGTGCCAGCAGCGTTGACCACTCTGGGGCCAACGTCCTGACTTTC. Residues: CASSVDHSGANVLTF.

The CDR3 loop is CAISESGPSNSPLHF. DNA of the CDR3: TGTGCCATCAGTGAGTCGGGGCCCAGTAATTCACCCCTCCACTTT. The rearrangement uses TRBV10-3 and TRBJ1-6; perhaps TRBD1 as D (5 bases). The germline CDR1 and CDR2 sequences are ENHRY and SYGVKD. This CDR3 has 15 amino acids. The V and J ends lost 0 bases and 6 bases respectively, with 9 bases between them.

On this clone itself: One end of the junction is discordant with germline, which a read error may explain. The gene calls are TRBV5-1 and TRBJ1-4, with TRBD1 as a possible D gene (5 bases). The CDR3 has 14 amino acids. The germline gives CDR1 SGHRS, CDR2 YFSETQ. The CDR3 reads CASRLGQTYEKLFF. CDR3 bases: TGCGCCAGCAGATTGGGGCAGACTTACGAAAAACTGTTTTTT.

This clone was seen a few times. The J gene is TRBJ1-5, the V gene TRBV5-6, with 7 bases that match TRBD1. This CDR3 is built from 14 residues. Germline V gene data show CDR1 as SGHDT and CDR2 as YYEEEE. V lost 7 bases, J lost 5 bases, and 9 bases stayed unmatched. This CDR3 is CASAIRTGDQPQHF. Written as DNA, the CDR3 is TGTGCCAGCGCGATCCGGACAGGAGATCAGCCCCAGCATTTT.